This T cell receptor (beta chain) stems from a study of T-cell memory formation after mild COVID-19. The germline CDR1 and CDR2 sequences are SNHLY and FYNNEI. The CDR3 spans 13 residues. V lost 11 bases to trimming and J lost 2 bases; unmatched junction nucleotides: 6. 5'RACE, which relied on constant-segment primers, yielded TCR alpha and TCR beta cDNA libraries carrying sample barcodes and UMIs. TCRdb analysed the 5' RACE reads with MiXCR anew, one entry per CDR3 protein. The sample carries 470,000 or so distinct CDR3 sequences, more than 20% recorded once. Sequencing used PBMCs or a T cell subset sorted from them (not recorded which). The chain recombines TRBV2 with TRBJ1-2; 9 nucleotides match TRBD1. The origin of this receptor is an adult woman who had mild COVID-19 (a few samples of this study predate the infection). Cell type and time point are not known. This CDR3 reads CAWKQGANYGYTF. In nucleotides, the CDR3 is TGTGCCTGGAAACAGGGGGCAAACTATGGCTACACCTTC.